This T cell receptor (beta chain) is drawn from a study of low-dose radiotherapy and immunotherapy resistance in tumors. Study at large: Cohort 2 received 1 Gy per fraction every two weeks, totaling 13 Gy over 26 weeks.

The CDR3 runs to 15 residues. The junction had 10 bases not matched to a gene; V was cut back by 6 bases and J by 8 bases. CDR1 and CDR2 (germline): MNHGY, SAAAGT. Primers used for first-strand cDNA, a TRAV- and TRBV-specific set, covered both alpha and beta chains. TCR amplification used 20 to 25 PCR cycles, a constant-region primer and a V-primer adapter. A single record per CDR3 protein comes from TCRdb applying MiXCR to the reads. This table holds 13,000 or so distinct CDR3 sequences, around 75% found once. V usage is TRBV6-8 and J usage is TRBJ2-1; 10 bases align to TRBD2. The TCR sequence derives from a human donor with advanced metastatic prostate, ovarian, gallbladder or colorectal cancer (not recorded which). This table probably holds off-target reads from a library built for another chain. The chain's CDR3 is CASRDTSGASDEQFF. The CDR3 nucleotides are TGTGCCAGCAGGGATACTAGCGGGGCGAGCGATGAGCAGTTCTTC.